This T cell receptor beta chain was found in a study of blood T cell repertoires in COVID-19. Libraries were prepared by immunoSEQ multiplex PCR; TCRdb keeps only in-frame clonotypes and omits some of them. This table has roughly 150,000 clones, around 82% appearing once. This clone was observed a handful of times. The limits of the CDR3 on the DNA are not certain, so only TCRdb's listed CDR3 is given. The germline V gene has CDR1 SGHTA and CDR2 FQGNSA. The CDR3 has 16 residues if both end residues are counted. The chain joins TRBV7-2 to TRBJ1-1. The receptor was derived from a woman aged 50 to 60 who had recovered from COVID-19. The source material was PBMCs or T cells enriched from blood (not recorded which). CDR3 protein: CASSYSLRQGGTEAFF.